Detailed here is one T cell receptor beta chain. This clone's antigen is unknown. It has no much larger one-base neighbor in the sample; base qualities were not kept. Ficoll-Paque density gradient centrifugation was the method used to isolate PBMCs. CDR1 and CDR2 were assigned from the germline V gene as SGDLS and YYNGEE. Germline trimming amounts to 0 bases on V and 3 bases on J, with 9 as the count of junction bases outside the gene matches. The CDR3, cysteine through phenylalanine, is 17 amino acids long. The CDR3 DNA has 51 bases and is translated from base 1. This entry belongs to a study of T-cell memory formation after mild COVID-19 (dated by TCRdb to the early 2020s). Context from the whole study: TCR sequence clusters from the two donors were largely donor specific. The cohort comprised two young, previously healthy adult volunteers, one female and one male. T-cell clones expanding and contracting after mild COVID-19 in a couple of donors were tracked by longitudinal TCRalpha and TCRbeta repertoire sequencing.

Sequenced using an Illumina NovaSeq 6000. cDNA libraries for TCRalpha and TCRbeta were prepared by 5'RACE using constant-segment primers, with sample barcodes and unique molecular identifiers added. RNA was extracted from every sample with Trizol reagent. Libraries were amplified in two PCR steps, with a second sample barcode and Illumina TruSeq adapters added in the second step. Sequencing of the libraries was done on an Illumina NovaSeq, producing 2 x 150 bp paired-end reads. As for the authors' bioinformatics: With migec v1.2.7, reads were demultiplexed and then collapsed into UMI-guided consensus sequences. With mixcr v2.1.11, UMI consensuses were aligned to TRA and TRB V and J templates and assembled into clonotypes. A clonotype was counted as expanded or contracted only when both edgeR and NoisET called the clonotype significant, with the noise models trained on biological replicates. For edgeR calls, the thresholds were a false discovery rate-adjusted p below 0.01 and a log2 fold-change of 1. PCA with hierarchical clustering of max-normalized trajectories of the 1000 most abundant clonotypes was used as exploratory dynamics analysis. Each responding clone was given a CD4 or CD8 phenotype based on the CD4+ and CD8+ repertoires, which had been sequenced separately. TCRdb cleaned the public reads at Q25 with fastp, built clones with MiXCR and kept in-frame beta chains. When rows share a CDR3 protein, they turn into one entry using the most common DNA and genes. The V and J calls were not made by the authors but by TCRdb's processing. This sample comprises 150,000 or so distinct CDR3 sequences, roughly 10% of them detected only once. Approximately 3.4% of the sample comes from the top ten.

General conclusions and limits of the study: Contracting CD4+ clones turned up mainly in the CM and EM memory subsets, whereas EMRA was where CD8+ clones were enriched. Only a couple of mild cases were covered by the study, and larger cohorts that include severe cases with pre-infection samples were considered necessary. From day 15 to 85, contracting clones showed balanced CD4/CD8 phenotypes, whereas a second wave of clones that expanded from day 15 to 37 leaned towards CD4+. SARS-CoV-2 specificity was not confirmed for the second-wave clones peaking on day 37. The detection of some responding clones in pre-infection memory suggests that pre-existing cross-reactive memory T cells joined the SARS-CoV-2 response.

Recombination connected TRBV9 to TRBJ2-5, with 9 middle bases fitting TRBD2. The receptor comes from a man between 18 and 35 years old who had mild COVID-19 (a few samples of this study predate the infection). The sample titles of this study are shuffled in the database, so cell type and time point are left out; the donor was told from shared clones. The sample consisted of PBMCs or a T cell subset sorted from them (not recorded which). The bases are TGTGCCAGCAGCGTAGGAGGAGGACTAGCGAGGGAAGAGACCCAGTACTTC. Protein translation: CASSVGGGLAREETQYF.